This record covers a single T cell receptor (beta chain). This sample is drawn from a study of blood T cell repertoires in COVID-19. Across the study: Samples representing acute and convalescent COVID-19 were sourced from the United States, Italy and Spain. T cells, B-cell-depleted T cells, or PBMCs provided the cDNA or gDNA that served as material.

Study processing details: Using reference gene primer amplification, nucleated cell counts were estimated. Repertoires were generated with immunoSEQ multiplex PCR, while TCRdb's copy carries only in-frame clones and drops some. V, J and clone size were drawn from that table, and D and trimming were deduced from the DNA. The table records under 70,000 clones, 80% of them present only once. The sequencing sample was made of peripheral blood. The source is a human donor in a cohort sampled during active COVID-19.

The CDR3 spells CASSIRVNYGYTF. CDR3 nucleotides: TGTGCCAGTAGCATCAGGGTTAACTATGGCTACACCTTC. This sequence joins TRBV19 and TRBJ1-2, with a weak D call TRBD1 (5 bases). The CDR3 spans 13 residues. The germline V gene encodes CDR1 LNHDA and CDR2 SQIVND (reference sequence). The V end was cut by 6 bases, the J end by 1 base, with 9 bases between.